This T cell receptor (beta chain) emerged from a study of Graves' ophthalmopathy and Graves' hyperthyroidism. Background on the study: At initial diagnosis, peripheral blood was obtained, and this preceded any treatment. General study points: A model built from 13 signatures distinguished ophthalmopathy from stable hyperthyroidism with roughly 90% sensitivity and approximately 82% specificity.

Presentation of ophthalmopathy in the donors involved moderate-to-severe activity, CAS ≥3, NOSPECS ≥4 and a duration under 3 months. Trimming cost V 5 bases and J 7 bases, with 21 bases left between them. Germline values: CDR1 SGHVS, CDR2 FQNEAQ. This CDR3 spans 15 amino acids. Amplification targeted the TCR beta CDR3 regions, with RNA transcripts as the source material. First-round RT-PCR relied on HTBI primers, and a second-round multiplex PCR came next. In TCRdb, the multiplex PCR reads were re-called with MiXCR into one record per CDR3 protein. This sample has roughly 230,000 distinct CDR3 sequences; around a fifth occur once, and the top ten carry 35% to 55%. The sample holds many counts of this clonotype. Its target is not known.

V gene TRBV7-8 combines with J gene TRBJ2-7; D possibly matches TRBD1 or TRBD2 (5 bases each). Input material: peripheral blood. This receptor was identified in a woman aged 45-60 years with Graves' ophthalmopathy. CDR3 sequence (DNA): TGTGCCAGCAGCAGTATCGCCGGGGCCTTTTGGGAGCAGTACTTC. Amino acids: CASSSIAGAFWEQYF.